This T cell receptor (beta chain) comes out of a study of OX40 agonist ivuxolimab in advanced cancers. Per the germline V gene, CDR1 is SGDLS and CDR2 is YYNGEE. The CDR3 extends over 15 amino acids. Trimming took 5 bases from V and 4 from J; bases not matched to a gene: 5. Some clones are missing from TCRdb's copy, which holds only in-frame ones; the method was immunoSEQ multiplex PCR. Of over 70,000 clones in the sample, roughly three quarters were seen once. This sequence originates from an adult with an advanced solid tumor such as melanoma, head and neck, liver or kidney cancer. The sequencing used CD4+ or CD8+ T cells sorted from blood, collected in a trial of the OX40 agonist ivuxolimab. The J gene is TRBJ2-2, the V gene TRBV9, with 10 bases aligning to TRBD1. CDR3 sequence: CASSTGTGATGELFF. Here the CDR3 DNA reads TGTGCCAGCAGTACCGGGACAGGGGCCACCGGGGAGCTGTTTTTT.